These 13 T cell receptor beta chains share one sample of origin, sequenced in a study of control samples from healthy donors and cancer patients. Only in-frame clones appear in the TCRdb table, and some are missing; sequencing was by immunoSEQ multiplex PCR. The sample holds 60,000 to 75,000 clones, about nine tenths seen once. Sequenced material: PBMCs. The source of these receptors is a man in his sixties with colorectal cancer.

CDR3 sequence: CASSRNTGGYEQYF. CDR3 DNA: TGTGCCAGCAGCCGTAATACAGGGGGGTACGAGCAGTACTTC. The V and J genes are TRBV27 and TRBJ2-7, with 8 positions matching TRBD1. J lost 4 bases, V lost 6 bases, and 8 bases had no gene match. Germline CDR1 and CDR2: MNHEY and SMNVEV (reference sequence). The CDR3 covers 14 residues.

For the CDR3, the DNA is TGTGCCAGCAGTTACTCGATCGGCAATCAGCCCCAGCATTTT. Residues: CASSYSIGNQPQHF. The V gene is TRBV6-5, the J gene TRBJ1-5; no clear D. V lost 0 bases and J 2 bases, leaving 5 bases between the germline ends. CDR1 and CDR2 from the germline V gene are MNHEY and SVGAGI. This CDR3 comprises 14 residues.

The CDR3 is CASSGQGYEQYF. CDR3 bases: TGTGCCAGCAGTGGACAGGGCTACGAGCAGTACTTC. J is TRBJ2-7 and V is TRBV2, with 7 bases matching TRBD1. V gave up 4 bases and J gave up 3 bases; unmatched junction bases: 0. Germline V CDR1 and CDR2: SNHLY, FYNNEI. The CDR3 has 12 residues.

V gene TRBV19 combines with J gene TRBJ1-2; no clear D. The CDR3 length is 14 residues. Germline values: CDR1 LNHDA, CDR2 SQIVND (reference sequence). V was trimmed by 7 bases and J by 4 bases, leaving 16 bases between them. The CDR3 DNA sequence: TGTGCCAGTATCCGACAAATGGGCGGCTATGGCTACACCTTC. It yields the protein CASIRQMGGYGYTF.

The genes are TRBV7-2 and TRBJ2-3, with D unresolved. The CDR3 spans 15 residues. Trimming cost V 5 bases and J 4 bases, with 16 bases left between them. The germline gives CDR1 SGHTA, CDR2 FQGNSA. The chain's CDR3 is CASSPALFGADTQYF. The CDR3 region has the DNA TGTGCCAGCAGCCCTGCACTCTTCGGAGCAGATACGCAGTATTTT.

The genes are TRBV30 and TRBJ2-3; perhaps TRBD1 as D (5 bases). Germline CDR1 reads GTSNPN; CDR2 reads SVGIG (reference sequence). The CDR3 has 14 residues. With 0 bases removed from V and 1 base from J, the gap between germline ends came to 8 bases. CDR3 sequence: CAWSVRRGTDTQYF. As DNA, the CDR3 is TGTGCCTGGAGTGTACGCAGGGGCACAGATACGCAGTATTTT. Full variable domain (remainder filled in from reference TRBV30 and TRBJ2-3): SQTIHQWPATLVQPVGSPLSLECTVEGTSNPNLYWYRQAAGRGLQLLFYSVGIGQISSEVPQNLSASRPQDRQFILSSKKLLLSDSGFYLCAWSVRRGTDTQYFGPGTRLTVL.

The CDR3: CASSRLGAPTDTQYF. Written as DNA, the CDR3 is TGTGCCAGCAGCCGACTGGGGGCTCCCACAGATACGCAGTATTTT. The V call is TRBV3-1 (or the pseudogene TRBV3-2), the J call TRBJ2-3; perhaps TRBD1 as D (6 bases). Germline lookup yields CDR1 LGHDT and CDR2 YNNKEL (reference sequence). V dropped 4 bases and J dropped 2 bases, with 13 bases sitting between them. The CDR3 length is 15 residues.

The J gene is TRBJ2-3, the V gene TRBV5-1; possible D gene TRBD2, 6 bases. Per germline, CDR1 SGHRS and CDR2 YFSETQ. This CDR3 contains 15 residues. V lost 5 bases and J lost 2, with 15 bases in between. CDR3 in amino acids: CASSPAGISTDTQYF. The CDR3 DNA reads as TGCGCCAGCAGTCCTGCGGGGATATCCACAGATACGCAGTATTTT.

The chain uses TRBV7-9 and TRBJ2-1; either TRBD1 or TRBD2 may fit D (5 bases each). Trimming left V 5 bases short and J 2 bases short, with 13 bases between. Germline-derived CDR1 and CDR2 are SEHNR and FQNEAQ (reference sequence). CDR3 size: 15 residues. The CDR3 region has the DNA TGTGCCAGCAGCACCGGGACGGCGGCCTACAATGAGCAGTTCTTC. This gives the protein CASSTGTAAYNEQFF. Full variable domain (missing parts from reference TRBV7-9 and TRBJ2-1): DTGVSQNPRHKITKRGQNVTFRCDPISEHNRLYWYRQTLGQGPEFLTYFQNEAQLEKSRLLSDRFSAERPKGSFSTLEIQRTEQGDSAMYLCASSTGTAAYNEQFFGPGTRLTVL.

The chain recombines TRBV19 with TRBJ2-1; tentatively, D is TRBD2 (6 bases). This CDR3 has 14 amino acids. Germline assignment: CDR1 LNHDA and CDR2 SQIVND (reference sequence). The ends were cut back, 5 bases at V and 3 bases at J, with 11 bases in the middle. CDR3 sequence: CASSSGTVYNEQFF. In nucleotides, the CDR3 is TGTGCCAGTAGTTCCGGGACTGTCTACAATGAGCAGTTCTTC.

This clone was observed a single time. V usage is TRBV30 and J usage is TRBJ2-3; D is possibly TRBD1 or TRBD2 (5 bases each). The CDR3 is 13 amino acids. V dropped 0 bases and J dropped 6 bases, with 10 bases sitting between them. Germline V gene sequence: CDR1 GTSNPN, CDR2 SVGIG (reference sequence). The CDR3 bases are TGTGCCTGGAGTGTACTAGGGGCGGATACGCAGTATTTT. It is translated as CAWSVLGADTQYF.

Regarding this clone: Relative to the germline gene, one junction end is altered; a read error may explain this. The chain employs TRBV4-3 and TRBJ2-7, with D perhaps matching TRBD1 (5 bases). The CDR3 sequence is 15 residues long. Germline lookup yields CDR1 LGHNA and CDR2 YSLEER. The CDR3 bases are TGCGCCAGCAGCCTACAGACCACAGGCTCCGACGAGCAGTACTTC. Protein sequence: CASSLQTTGSDEQYF.

This chain joins TRBV27 and TRBJ1-2, with D possibly being TRBD1 (5 bases). Germline V gives CDR1 MNHEY, CDR2 SMNVEV (reference sequence). The CDR3 extends over 12 amino acids. The V end was cut by 10 bases, the J end by 5 bases, with 14 bases between. CDR3 bases: TGTGCCAAAAACATGGGGGTTTATGGCTACACCTTC. It specifies CAKNMGVYGYTF.